This T cell receptor beta chain was captured in a study of T cell responses to AZD1222 COVID-19 vaccine (dated by TCRdb to about 2021). Context from the whole study: AZD1222 recipients with second doses at about 4 weeks or about 12 weeks were pooled, because spike-specific TCR depth and breadth did not differ between schedules. Trial participants were enrolled by age into subgroups of 18-55, 56-69 and 70-plus years, and approximately 150, 30 and 60 TCR-sequenced participants, respectively, were included in these subgroups. TCR sequencing was performed for more than 230 trial participants, of whom 200 to 210 were given two doses of AZD1222 and around 25 were given two doses of MenACWY control vaccine.

The sample's time point label is to be understood as: baseline before first vaccination. The vaccinee samples were drawn from two UK trials, COV001 and COV002, one of which was a single-blind randomized controlled phase 2/3 trial testing AZD1222 (ChAdOx1 nCoV-19) in healthy adults. For TCRbeta chain sequencing, PBMC samples from trial participants were taken at day 0 and at day 28 after the second dose. In regard to this clone: The antigen it recognizes is unknown. No quality values exist for individual bases; no much larger clone is one base distant.

From the cysteine through the phenylalanine, the CDR3 covers 17 amino acids. The CDR3 DNA has 51 bases and is translated from base 1. V loses 4 bases of germline sequence and J loses 7 bases, and the interval between the two ends is 22 bases. CDR1 and CDR2, looked up from the germline V gene, are SGHAT and FQNNGV. The CDR3 regions of human TCRbeta chains were subjected to immunosequencing. The source study handled its data this way. TCRs in the repertoires were compared against a reference library of SARS-CoV-2-specific TCRs that had been generated with the MIRA antigen-specificity platform. Breadth was defined as the fraction of unique TCRs that were SARS-CoV-2-associated. Depth was defined as the fraction of total T cells that were SARS-CoV-2-associated. Using the MIRA data, each spike-specific TCR was mapped to the spike region that the TCR reacts to and placed in a CD4 or CD8 class. Log10-transformed breadth and depth values were compared by one-way ANOVA with Sidak's multiple comparisons tests. TCRdb re-hosts the immuneACCESS table, in-frame sequences only. Its copies lack some clones; in the studies checked, an unresolved V gene accounts for under half of them, and the cause for the rest is not known. The D gene and trimming were derived from the DNA, and the V and J assignments and clone size from that table. This sample gives more than 150,000 clones in total; 90% to 95% of them show up just once. Around 0.66% of the sample comes from the top ten.

Here is what the overall study found, with its caveats: Nearly half of unique spike-specific TCRs reportedly recognized epitopes outside regions mutated in the B.1.351 and B.1.1.7 variants. Vaccine-associated CD4 TCRs spanned the whole spike protein, with dominant responses in regions 160-218 and 743-854. Most participants were white British and females outnumbered males, and the authors suggested that clonal diversity may have been underestimated. The 56-69-year group was small, and its depth increase did not reach significance, likely because of low power. Because no samples from the day 14 peak response were available, repertoires could be characterized only after the peak T cell response. A significant rise in spike-specific TCR breadth and depth was observed after two AZD1222 doses relative to day 0 and relative to MenACWY recipients. Conclusions about previously exposed vaccinees are limited because only a handful of AZD1222 recipients were SARS-CoV-2 seropositive at baseline.

The rearranged segments are TRBV11-2 and TRBJ1-4, with no confident D gene call. Sequenced here: peripheral blood, sampled on day 0 of AZD1222 vaccination. The clonotype was recovered from an adult in good health. The CDR3 reads as follows: CASSYRPAGAEGEKLFF. The nucleotides read TGTGCCAGCAGCTATCGCCCCGCGGGAGCAGAGGGTGAAAAACTGTTTTTT.